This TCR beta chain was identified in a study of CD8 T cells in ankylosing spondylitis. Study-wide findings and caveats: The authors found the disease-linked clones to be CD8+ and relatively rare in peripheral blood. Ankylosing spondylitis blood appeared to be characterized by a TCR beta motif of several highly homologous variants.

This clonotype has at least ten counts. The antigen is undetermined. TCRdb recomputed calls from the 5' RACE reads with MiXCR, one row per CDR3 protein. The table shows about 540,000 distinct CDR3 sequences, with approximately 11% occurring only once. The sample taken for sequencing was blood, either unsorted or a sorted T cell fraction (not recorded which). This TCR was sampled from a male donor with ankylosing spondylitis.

In DNA, the CDR3 is TGCAGTGCTACCCAGGGGCTAGGTGGCTACACCTTC. Protein: CSATQGLGGYTF. V is TRBV20-1 and J is TRBJ1-2; D is perhaps TRBD1 (6 bases). This CDR3 comprises 12 residues. CDR1 and CDR2 (germline): DFQATT, SNEGSKA (reference sequence). The V and J ends lost 4 bases and 7 bases respectively, with 13 bases between them.